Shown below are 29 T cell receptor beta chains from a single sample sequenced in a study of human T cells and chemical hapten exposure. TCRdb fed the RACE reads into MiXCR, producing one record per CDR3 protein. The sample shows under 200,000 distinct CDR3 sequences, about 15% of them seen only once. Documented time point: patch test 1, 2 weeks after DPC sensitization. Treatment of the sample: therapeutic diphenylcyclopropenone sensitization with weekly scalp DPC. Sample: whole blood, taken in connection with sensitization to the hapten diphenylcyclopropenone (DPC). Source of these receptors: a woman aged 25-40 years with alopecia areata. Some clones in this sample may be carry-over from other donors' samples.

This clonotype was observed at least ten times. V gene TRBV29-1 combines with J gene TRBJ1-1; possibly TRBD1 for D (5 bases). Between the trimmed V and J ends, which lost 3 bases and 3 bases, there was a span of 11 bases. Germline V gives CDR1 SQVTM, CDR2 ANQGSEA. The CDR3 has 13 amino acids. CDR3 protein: CSVEGRADTEAFF. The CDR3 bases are TGCAGCGTTGAGGGCAGGGCGGACACTGAAGCTTTCTTT.

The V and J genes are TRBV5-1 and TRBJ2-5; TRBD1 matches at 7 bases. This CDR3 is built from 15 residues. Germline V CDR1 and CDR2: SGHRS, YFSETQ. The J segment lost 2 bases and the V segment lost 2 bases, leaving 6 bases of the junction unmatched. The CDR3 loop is CASSFYGTAQETQYF. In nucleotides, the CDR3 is TGCGCCAGCAGCTTTTACGGGACAGCACAAGAGACCCAGTACTTC.

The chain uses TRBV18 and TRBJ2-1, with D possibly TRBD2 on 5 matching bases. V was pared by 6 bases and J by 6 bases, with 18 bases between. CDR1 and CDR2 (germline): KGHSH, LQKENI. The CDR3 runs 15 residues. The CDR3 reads CASSSSGLDLNEQFF. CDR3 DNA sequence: TGTGCCAGCTCCAGCTCTGGACTGGATCTCAATGAGCAGTTCTTC.

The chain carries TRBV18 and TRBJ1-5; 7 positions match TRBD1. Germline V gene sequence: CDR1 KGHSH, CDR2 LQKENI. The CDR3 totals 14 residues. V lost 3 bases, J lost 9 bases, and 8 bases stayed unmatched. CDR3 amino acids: CASSPASQGGPQHF. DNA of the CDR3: TGTGCCAGCTCACCCGCGAGCCAGGGGGGGCCCCAGCATTTT. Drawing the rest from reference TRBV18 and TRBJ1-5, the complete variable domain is NAGVMQNPRHLVRRRGQEARLRCSPMKGHSHVYWYRQLPEEGLKFMVYLQKENIIDESGMPKERFSAEFPKEGPSILRIQQVVRGDSAAYFCASSPASQGGPQHFGDGTRLSIL.

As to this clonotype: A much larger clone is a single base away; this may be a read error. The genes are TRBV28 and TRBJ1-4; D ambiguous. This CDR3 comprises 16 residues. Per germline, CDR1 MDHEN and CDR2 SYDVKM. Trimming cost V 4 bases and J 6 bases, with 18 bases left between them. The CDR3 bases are TGTGCCAGCAGTTATAGTTGGGAGAACTGGGATGAAAAACTGTTTTTT. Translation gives CASSYSWENWDEKLFF.

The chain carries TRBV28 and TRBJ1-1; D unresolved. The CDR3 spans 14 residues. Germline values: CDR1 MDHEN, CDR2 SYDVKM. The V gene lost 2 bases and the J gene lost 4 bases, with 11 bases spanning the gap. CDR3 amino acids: CASSLRSWATEAFF. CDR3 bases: TGTGCCAGCAGTTTAAGGTCGTGGGCCACTGAAGCTTTCTTT.

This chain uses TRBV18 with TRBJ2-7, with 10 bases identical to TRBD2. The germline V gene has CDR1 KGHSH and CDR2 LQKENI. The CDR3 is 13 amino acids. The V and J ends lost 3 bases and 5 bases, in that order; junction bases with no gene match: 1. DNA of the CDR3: TGTGCCAGCTCACCTAGCGGGAGGAACGAGCAGTACTTC. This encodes CASSPSGRNEQYF.

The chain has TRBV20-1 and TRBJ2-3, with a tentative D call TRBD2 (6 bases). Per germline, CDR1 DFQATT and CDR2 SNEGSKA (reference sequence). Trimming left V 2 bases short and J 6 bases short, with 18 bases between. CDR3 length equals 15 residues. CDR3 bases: TGCAGTGCTAGACAACGCGGACTACGGGGGGATACGCAGTATTTT. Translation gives CSARQRGLRGDTQYF.

The CDR3 sequence: CASSYGQGSGEKLFF. In DNA, the CDR3 is TGTGCCAGCAGCTACGGACAGGGGAGTGGTGAAAAACTGTTTTTT. This chain connects TRBV5-4 to TRBJ1-4; 9 bases are a match to TRBD1. CDR1 and CDR2 from the germline V gene are SGHNT and YYREEE (reference sequence). V shed 3 bases and J 7 bases; nucleotides not matched to a gene: 7. CDR3 length equals 15 residues. The whole variable domain, remainder taken from reference TRBV5-4 and TRBJ1-4, is ETGVTQSPTHLIKTRGQQVTLRCSSQSGHNTVSWYQQALGQGPQFIFQYYREEENGRGNFPPRFSGLQFPNYSSELNVNALELDDSALYLCASSYGQGSGEKLFFGSGTQLSVL.

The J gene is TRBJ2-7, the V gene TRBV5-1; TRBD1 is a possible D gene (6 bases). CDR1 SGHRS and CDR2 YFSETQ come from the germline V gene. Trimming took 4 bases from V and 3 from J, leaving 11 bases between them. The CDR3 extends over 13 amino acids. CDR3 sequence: CASSSTGYYEQYF. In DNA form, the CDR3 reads TGCGCCAGCAGCAGTACAGGGTACTACGAGCAGTACTTC.

The CDR3 nucleotides read TGCAGTGCTAGAGATGGAGGACAGGGTCCTAATTCACCCCTCCACTTT. It codes for CSARDGGQGPNSPLHF. The V gene is TRBV20-1, the J gene TRBJ1-6; 8 bases fit TRBD1. After removal of 0 bases from V and 6 bases from J, the junction contained 7 bases not matched to a gene. The CDR3 sequence is 16 residues long. From germline, CDR1 is DFQATT and CDR2 SNEGSKA (reference sequence).

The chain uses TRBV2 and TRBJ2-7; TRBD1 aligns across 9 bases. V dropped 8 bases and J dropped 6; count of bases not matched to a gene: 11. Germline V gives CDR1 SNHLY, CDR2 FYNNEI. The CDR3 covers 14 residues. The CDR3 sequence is CASGRDRVTSEQYF. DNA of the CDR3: TGTGCCAGCGGTCGGGACAGGGTCACATCCGAGCAGTACTTC. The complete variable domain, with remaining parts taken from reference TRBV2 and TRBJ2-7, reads EPEVTQTPSHQVTQMGQEVILRCVPISNHLYFYWYRQILGQKVEFLVSFYNNEISEKSEIFDDQFSVERPDGSNFTLKIRSTKLEDSAMYFCASGRDRVTSEQYFGPGTRLTVT.

The CDR3 DNA reads TGTGCCAGCGCCGGACGGATTAGCACAGATACGCAGTATTTT. It codes for CASAGRISTDTQYF. The chain links TRBV6-4 to TRBJ2-3; D gene ambiguous. The CDR3 loop spans 14 amino acids. Trimming removed 8 bases at V and 0 bases at J, with 12 bases between. Germline lookup yields CDR1 MRHNA and CDR2 SNTAGT.

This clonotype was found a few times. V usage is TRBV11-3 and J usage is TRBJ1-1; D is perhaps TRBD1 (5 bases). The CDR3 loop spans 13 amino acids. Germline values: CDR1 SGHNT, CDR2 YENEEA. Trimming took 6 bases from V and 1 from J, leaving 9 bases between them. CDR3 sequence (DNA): TGTGCCAGCAGTACCAGGGCGAACACTGAAGCTTTCTTT. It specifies CASSTRANTEAFF.

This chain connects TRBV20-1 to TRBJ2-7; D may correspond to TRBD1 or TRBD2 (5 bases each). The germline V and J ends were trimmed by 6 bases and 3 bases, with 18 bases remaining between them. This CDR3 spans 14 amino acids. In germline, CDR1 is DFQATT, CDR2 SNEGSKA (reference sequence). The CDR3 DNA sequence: TGCAGTGCCCCGGGACGGGGCAGGGACTACGAGCAGTACTTC. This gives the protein CSAPGRGRDYEQYF.

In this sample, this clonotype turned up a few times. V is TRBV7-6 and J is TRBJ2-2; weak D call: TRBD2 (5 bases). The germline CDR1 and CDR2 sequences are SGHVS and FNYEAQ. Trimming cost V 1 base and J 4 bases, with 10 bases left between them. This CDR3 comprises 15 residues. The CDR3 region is CASSLDRGSTGELFF. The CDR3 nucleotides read TGTGCCAGCAGCTTAGATCGAGGGTCCACCGGGGAGCTGTTTTTT.

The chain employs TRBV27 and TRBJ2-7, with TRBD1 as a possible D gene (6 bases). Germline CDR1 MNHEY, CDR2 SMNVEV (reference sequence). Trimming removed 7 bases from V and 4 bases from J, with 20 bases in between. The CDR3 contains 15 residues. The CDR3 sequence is CASTLSGRGKYEQYF. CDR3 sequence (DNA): TGTGCCAGCACCCTCTCGGGCAGGGGAAAGTACGAGCAGTACTTC.

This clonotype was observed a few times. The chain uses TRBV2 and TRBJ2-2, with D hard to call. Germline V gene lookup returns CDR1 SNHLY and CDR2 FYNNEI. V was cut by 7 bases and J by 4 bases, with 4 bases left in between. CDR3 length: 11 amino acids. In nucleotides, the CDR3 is TGTGCCAGCAAGGGCACCGGGGAGCTGTTTTTT. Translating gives CASKGTGELFF.

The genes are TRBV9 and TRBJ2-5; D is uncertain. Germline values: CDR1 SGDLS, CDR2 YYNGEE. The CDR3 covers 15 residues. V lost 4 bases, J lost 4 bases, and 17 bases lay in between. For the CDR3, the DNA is TGTGCCAGCAGCTCACAATCCGGCGATATAGAGACCCAGTACTTC. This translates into CASSSQSGDIETQYF.

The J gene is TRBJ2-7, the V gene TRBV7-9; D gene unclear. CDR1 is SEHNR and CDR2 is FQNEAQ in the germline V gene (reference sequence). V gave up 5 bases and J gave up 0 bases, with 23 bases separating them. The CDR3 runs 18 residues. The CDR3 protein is CASSPRRKDPDSSYEQYF. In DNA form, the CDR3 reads TGTGCCAGCAGCCCCCGGAGAAAAGACCCGGATAGCTCCTACGAGCAGTACTTC. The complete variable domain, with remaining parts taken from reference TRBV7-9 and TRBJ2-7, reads DTGVSQNPRHKITKRGQNVTFRCDPISEHNRLYWYRQTLGQGPEFLTYFQNEAQLEKSRLLSDRFSAERPKGSFSTLEIQRTEQGDSAMYLCASSPRRKDPDSSYEQYFGPGTRLTVT.

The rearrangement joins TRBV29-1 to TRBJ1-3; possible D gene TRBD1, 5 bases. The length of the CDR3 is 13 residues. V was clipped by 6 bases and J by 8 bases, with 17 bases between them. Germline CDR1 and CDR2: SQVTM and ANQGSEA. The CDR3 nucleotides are TGCAGCGTCCAGGGCAGCGATCGATACACCATATATTTT. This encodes CSVQGSDRYTIYF.

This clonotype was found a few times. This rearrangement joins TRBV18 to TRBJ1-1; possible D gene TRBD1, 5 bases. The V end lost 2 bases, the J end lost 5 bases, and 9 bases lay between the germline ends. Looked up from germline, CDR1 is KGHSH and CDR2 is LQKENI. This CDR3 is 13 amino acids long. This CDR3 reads CASSPSTGTEAFF. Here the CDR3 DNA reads TGTGCCAGCTCACCATCAACAGGTACTGAAGCTTTCTTT.

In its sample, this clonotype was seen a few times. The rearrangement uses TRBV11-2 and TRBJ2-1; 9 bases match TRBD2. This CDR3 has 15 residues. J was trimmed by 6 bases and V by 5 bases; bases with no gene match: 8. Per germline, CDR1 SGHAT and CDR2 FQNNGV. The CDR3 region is CASSHRTSEGNEQFF. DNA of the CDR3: TGTGCCAGCAGCCACCGGACTAGCGAGGGCAATGAGCAGTTCTTC.

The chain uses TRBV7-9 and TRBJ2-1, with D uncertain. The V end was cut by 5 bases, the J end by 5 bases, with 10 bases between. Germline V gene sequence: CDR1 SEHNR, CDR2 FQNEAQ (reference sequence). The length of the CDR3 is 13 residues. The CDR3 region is CASSPGVDNEQFF. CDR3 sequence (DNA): TGTGCCAGCAGCCCGGGCGTTGACAATGAGCAGTTCTTC.

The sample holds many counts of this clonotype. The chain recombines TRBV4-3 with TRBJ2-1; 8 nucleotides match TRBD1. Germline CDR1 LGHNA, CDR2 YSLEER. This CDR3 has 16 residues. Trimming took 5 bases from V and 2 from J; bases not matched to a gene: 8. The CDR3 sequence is CASSKARQGTYNEQFF. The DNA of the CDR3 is TGCGCCAGCAGCAAAGCCCGACAGGGGACCTACAATGAGCAGTTCTTC.

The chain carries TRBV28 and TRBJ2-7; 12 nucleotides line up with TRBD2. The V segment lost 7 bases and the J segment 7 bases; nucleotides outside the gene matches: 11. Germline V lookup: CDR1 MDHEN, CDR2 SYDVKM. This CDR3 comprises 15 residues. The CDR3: CASTKTSGGVEEQYF. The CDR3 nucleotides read TGTGCCAGCACCAAGACTAGCGGGGGCGTCGAGGAGCAGTACTTC.

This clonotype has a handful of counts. CDR3 DNA sequence: TGCGCCAGCAGCCAAGATTCCCACTACGAGCAGTACTTC. Its translation: CASSQDSHYEQYF. The rearrangement uses TRBV4-3 and TRBJ2-7, with no clear D. V was cut by 0 bases and J by 3 bases, with 6 bases left in between. The germline V gene has CDR1 LGHNA and CDR2 YSLEER. This CDR3 spans 13 amino acids.

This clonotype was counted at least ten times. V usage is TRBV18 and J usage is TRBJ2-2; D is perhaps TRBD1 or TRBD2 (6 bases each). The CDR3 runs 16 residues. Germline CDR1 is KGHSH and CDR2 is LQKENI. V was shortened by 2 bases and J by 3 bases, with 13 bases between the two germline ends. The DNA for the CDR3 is TGTGCCAGCTCACCAACGGGGGCGCGGGACACCGGGGAGCTGTTTTTT. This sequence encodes CASSPTGARDTGELFF.

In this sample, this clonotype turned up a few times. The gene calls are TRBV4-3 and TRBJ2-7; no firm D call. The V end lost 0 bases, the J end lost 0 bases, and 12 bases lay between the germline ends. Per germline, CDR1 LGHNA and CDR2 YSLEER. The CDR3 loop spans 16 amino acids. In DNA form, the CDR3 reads TGCGCCAGCAGCCAAGAAGCTACCGGGTTCTCCTACGAGCAGTACTTC. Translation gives CASSQEATGFSYEQYF.